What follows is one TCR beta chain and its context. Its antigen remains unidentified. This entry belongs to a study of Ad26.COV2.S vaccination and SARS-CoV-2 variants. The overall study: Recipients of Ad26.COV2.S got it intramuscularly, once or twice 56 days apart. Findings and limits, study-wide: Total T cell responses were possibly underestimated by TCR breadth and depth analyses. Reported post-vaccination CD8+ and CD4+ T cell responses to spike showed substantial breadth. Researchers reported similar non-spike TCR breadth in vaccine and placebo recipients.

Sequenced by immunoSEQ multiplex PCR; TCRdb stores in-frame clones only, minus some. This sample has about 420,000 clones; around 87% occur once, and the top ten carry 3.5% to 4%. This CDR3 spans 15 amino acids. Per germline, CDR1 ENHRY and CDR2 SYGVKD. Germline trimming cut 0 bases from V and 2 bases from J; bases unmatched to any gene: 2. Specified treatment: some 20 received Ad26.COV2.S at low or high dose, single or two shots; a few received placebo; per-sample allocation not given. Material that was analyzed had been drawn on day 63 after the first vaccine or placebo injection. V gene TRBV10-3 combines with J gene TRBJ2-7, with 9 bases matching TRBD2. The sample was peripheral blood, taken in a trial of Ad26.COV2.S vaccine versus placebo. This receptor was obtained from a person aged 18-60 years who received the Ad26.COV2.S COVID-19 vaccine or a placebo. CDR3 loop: CAISESVAGAYEQYF. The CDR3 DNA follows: TGTGCCATCAGTGAGTCGGTAGCGGGGGCCTACGAGCAGTACTTC.